This T cell receptor beta chain appears in the sequencing data of a study of tumor-infiltrating lymphocytes in primary liver carcinoma (dated by TCRdb to 2015 to 2018). A note on the overall study: Of the five patients (three men and two women, aged 30 to 69 years), four had hepatocellular carcinoma and one had combined HCC and intrahepatic cholangiocarcinoma. Tumors of the five patients were stage T1-T3 N0M0 with maximum diameters of 4.2 to 10 cm. Each sample produced about 3.5 to 7.13 million productive TCRbeta reads, and read depth showed no significant difference between tissue types. The study combined TCRbeta repertoire sequencing, expression microarrays and whole-exome sequencing across five regions of each liver tumor, with adjacent normal tissue and blood. A total of roughly 35 specimens from 5 patients underwent TCRbeta repertoire sequencing, comprising about 25 tumor regions, 5 adjacent noncancerous liver tissues and 5 peripheral blood samples. High reproducibility was observed for the technical replicate repertoires, with mean shared-clone rates approximately 0.9 and correlation coefficients above 0.98.

A constant-region primer and ProtoScript II reverse transcriptase were used to reverse-transcribe TCRbeta-specific cDNA from around 530 ng total RNA. The TCRbeta libraries were prepared through three rounds of nested multiplex PCR following a slightly modified ARM-PCR procedure. Multiplex TRBV1-TRBV30 forward primers and a Cbeta reverse primer were used in the first two PCR rounds, each of which was run for approximately 11 cycles. Sample barcodes and Illumina adapters were added in a final 25-cycle PCR using Deep VentR polymerase. Amplicons of 200-500 bp were gel-purified with a QIAquick gel extraction kit before sequencing. An Illumina HiSeq 2500 was used to sequence the TCRbeta amplicons with 250-bp paired-end reads. The study's own analysis went as follows. Quality trimming of reads was performed with Trimmomatic v0.33, and paired reads were merged with FLASH v1.2.11 so that full CDR3 sequences could be recovered. V, D and J germline segments were assigned to the rearranged TCRbeta sequences using MiGEC v1.2.1b. VDJtools v1.0.0 computed clonotype statistics and Shannon-Wiener diversity indices. To cut down on sampling bias, every analysis after diversity analysis relied on just the 250 most abundant clonotypes from each sample. Through fastp at Q25 and MiXCR, TCRdb rebuilt clones from the public reads, retaining in-frame beta chains. Each record represents a unique CDR3 protein, reported with the most common genes and DNA among its rows. What appears here as the V and J calls and clone size reflects TCRdb's work, not the paper's. The sample data list tens of thousands of distinct CDR3 sequences, and about 75% of these were observed just once. Of the sample, approximately 40% is held by the ten largest clones.

Broad study findings and their caveats: Because the samples were bulk and unsorted, CD4+ and CD8+ T cell repertoires could not be compared. Only five or six patients were included in the study, and the authors note that the findings should be validated in a larger study. Pairs of tumor regions showed greater repertoire overlap (mean around 36%) than tumor-adjacent pairs (approximately 17%) or tumor-blood pairs (around 15%), which is consistent with antigen-driven expansion. Compared with blood, tumors had a significantly larger share of the repertoire taken up by the top 250 clones (p = 0.039). Only the TCR beta chain was sequenced, so true repertoire diversity is likely underestimated because unpaired alpha chains were not captured.

Of note for this clonotype: Its antigen is currently not known. The junction departs from germline at one end; a sequencing error may be responsible.

For CDR1 and CDR2, the germline V gene lists SQVTM and ANQGSEA. From its cysteine to its phenylalanine, the CDR3 spans 12 amino acids. Of all the DNA, just the CDR3 is kept, 36 bases in frame from base 1. Without any cell sorting, total RNA and DNA were co-extracted from about 20-30 mg of bulk tissue using the AllPrep DNA/RNA mini kit. Surgical resection was performed in China between late 2015 and early 2016 on four to six patients with histopathologically diagnosed primary liver carcinoma. At the time of sampling, the patients had chronic HBV infection and had not received any treatment. Fresh tumor and adjacent tissue pieces were bisected, with one half stored in RNAlater at -80 degrees C and the other half sent for histology.

The sequencing sample was made of tumor-adjacent normal liver tissue. The TCR sequence derives from a man aged 40-55 years with primary liver carcinoma and hepatitis B virus infection. Here the chain combines TRBV29-1 and TRBJ2-3; TRBD2 is perhaps the D gene, given 6 matching bases. The nucleotides are TGCAGCGTCATGTTGGAGGGAGATACGGAGTATTTT. Protein translation: CSVMLEGDTEYF.